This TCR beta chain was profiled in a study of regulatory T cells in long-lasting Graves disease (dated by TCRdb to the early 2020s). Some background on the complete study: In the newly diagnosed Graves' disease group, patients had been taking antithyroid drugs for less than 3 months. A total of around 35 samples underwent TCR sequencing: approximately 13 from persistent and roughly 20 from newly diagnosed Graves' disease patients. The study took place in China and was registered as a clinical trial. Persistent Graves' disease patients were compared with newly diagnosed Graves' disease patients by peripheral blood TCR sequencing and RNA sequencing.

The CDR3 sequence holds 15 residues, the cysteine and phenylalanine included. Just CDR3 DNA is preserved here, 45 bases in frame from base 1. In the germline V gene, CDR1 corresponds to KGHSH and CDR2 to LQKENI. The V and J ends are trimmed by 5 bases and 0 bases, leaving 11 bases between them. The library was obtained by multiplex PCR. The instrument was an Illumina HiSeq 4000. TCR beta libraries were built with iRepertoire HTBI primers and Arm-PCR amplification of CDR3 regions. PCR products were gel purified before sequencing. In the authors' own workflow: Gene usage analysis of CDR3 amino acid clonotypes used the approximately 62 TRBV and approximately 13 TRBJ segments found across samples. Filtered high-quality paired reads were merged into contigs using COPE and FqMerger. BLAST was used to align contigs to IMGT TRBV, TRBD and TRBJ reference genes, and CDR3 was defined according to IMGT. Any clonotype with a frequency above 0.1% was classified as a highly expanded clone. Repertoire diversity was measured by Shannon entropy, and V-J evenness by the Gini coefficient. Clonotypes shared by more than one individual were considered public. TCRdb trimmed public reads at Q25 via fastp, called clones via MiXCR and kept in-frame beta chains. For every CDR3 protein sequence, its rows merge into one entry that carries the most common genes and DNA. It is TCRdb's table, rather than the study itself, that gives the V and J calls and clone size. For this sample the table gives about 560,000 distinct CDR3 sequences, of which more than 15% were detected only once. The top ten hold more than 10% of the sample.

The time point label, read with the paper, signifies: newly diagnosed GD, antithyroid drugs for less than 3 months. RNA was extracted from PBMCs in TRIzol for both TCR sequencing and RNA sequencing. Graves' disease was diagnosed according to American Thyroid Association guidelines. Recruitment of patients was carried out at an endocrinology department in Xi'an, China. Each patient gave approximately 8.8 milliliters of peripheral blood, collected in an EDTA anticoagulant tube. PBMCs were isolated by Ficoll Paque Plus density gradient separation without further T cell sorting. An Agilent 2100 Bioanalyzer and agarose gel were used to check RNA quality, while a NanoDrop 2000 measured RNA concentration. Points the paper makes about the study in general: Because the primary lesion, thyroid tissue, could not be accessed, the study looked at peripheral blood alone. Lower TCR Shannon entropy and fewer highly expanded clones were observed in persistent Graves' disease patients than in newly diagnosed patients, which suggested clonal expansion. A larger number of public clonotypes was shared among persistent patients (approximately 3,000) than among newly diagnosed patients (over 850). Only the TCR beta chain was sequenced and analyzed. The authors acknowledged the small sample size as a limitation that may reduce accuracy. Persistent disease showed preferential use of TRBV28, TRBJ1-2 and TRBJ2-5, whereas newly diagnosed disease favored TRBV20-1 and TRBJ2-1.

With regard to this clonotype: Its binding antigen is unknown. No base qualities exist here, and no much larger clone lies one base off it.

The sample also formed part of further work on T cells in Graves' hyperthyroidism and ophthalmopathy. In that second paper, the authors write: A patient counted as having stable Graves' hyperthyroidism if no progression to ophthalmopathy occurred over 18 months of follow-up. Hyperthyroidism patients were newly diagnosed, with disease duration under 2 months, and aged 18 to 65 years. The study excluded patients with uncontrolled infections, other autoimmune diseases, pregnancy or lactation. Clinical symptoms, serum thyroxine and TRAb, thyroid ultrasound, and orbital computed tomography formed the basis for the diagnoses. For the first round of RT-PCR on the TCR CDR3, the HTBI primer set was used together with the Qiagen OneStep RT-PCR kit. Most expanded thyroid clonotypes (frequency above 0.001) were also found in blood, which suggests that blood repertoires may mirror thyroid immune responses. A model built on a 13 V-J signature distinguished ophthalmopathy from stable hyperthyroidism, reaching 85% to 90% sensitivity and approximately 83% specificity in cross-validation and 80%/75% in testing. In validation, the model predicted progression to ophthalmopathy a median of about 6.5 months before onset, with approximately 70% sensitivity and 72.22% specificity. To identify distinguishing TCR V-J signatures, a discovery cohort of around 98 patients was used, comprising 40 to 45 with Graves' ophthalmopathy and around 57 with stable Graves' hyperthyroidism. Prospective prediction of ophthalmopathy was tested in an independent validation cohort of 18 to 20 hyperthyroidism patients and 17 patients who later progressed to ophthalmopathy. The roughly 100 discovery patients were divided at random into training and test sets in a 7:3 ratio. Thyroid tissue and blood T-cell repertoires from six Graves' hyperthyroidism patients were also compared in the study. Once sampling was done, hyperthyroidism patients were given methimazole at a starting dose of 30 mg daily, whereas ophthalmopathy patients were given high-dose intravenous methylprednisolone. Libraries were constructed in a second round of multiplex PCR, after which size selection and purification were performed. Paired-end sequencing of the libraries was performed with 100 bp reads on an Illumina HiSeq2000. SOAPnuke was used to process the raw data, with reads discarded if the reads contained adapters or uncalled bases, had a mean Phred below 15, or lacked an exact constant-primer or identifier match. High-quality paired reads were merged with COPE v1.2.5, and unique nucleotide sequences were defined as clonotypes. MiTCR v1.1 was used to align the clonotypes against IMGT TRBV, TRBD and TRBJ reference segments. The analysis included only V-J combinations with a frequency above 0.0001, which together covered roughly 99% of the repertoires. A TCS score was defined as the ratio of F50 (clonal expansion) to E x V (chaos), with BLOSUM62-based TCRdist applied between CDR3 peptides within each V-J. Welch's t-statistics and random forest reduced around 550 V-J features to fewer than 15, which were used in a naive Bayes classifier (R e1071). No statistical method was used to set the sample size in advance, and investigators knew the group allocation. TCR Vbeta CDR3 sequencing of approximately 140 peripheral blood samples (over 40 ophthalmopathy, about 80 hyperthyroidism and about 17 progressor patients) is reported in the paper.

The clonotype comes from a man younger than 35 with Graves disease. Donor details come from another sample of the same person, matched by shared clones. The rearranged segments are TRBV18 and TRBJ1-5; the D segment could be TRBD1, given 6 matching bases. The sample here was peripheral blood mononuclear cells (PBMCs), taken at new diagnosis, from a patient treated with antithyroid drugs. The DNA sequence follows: TGTGCCAGCTCAACAACAGGGTATAGCAATCAGCCCCAGCATTTT. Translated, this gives CASSTTGYSNQPQHF.